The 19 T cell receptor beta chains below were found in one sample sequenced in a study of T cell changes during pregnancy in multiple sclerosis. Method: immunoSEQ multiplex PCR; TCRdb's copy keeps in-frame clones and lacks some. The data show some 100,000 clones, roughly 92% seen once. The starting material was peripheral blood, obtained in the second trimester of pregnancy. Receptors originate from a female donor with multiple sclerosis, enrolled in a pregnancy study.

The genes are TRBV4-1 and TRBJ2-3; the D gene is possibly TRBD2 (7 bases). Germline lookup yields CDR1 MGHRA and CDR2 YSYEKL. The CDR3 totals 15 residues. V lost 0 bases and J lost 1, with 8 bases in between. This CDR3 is CASSQERGRTDTQYF. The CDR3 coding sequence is TGCGCCAGCAGCCAAGAGCGGGGGCGCACAGATACGCAGTATTTT.

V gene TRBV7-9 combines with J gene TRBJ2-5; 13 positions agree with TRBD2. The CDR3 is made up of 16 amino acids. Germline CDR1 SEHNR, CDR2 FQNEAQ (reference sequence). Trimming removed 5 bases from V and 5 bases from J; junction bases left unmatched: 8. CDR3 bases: TGTGCCAGCAGCCGATCCCCACTAGCGGGAGGGGAGACCCAGTACTTC. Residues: CASSRSPLAGGETQYF.

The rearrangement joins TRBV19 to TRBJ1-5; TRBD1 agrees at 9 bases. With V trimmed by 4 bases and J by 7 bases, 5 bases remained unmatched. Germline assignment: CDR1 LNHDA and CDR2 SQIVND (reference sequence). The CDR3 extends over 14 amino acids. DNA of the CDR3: TGTGCCAGTAGTACCGGACAGGGGATACAGCCCCAGCATTTT. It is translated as CASSTGQGIQPQHF.

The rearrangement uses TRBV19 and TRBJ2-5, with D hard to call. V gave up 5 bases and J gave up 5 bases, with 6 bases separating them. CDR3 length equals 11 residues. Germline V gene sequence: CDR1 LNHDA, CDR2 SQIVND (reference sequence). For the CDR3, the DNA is TGTGCCAGTAGTGCCCGGGAGACCCAGTACTTC. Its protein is CASSARETQYF.

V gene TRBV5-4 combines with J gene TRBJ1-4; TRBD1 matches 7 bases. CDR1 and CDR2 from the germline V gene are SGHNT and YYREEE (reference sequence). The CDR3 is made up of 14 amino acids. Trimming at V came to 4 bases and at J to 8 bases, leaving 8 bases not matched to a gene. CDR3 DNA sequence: TGTGCCAGCAGCGCTGGACAGGCAGAGGAAAAACTGTTTTTT. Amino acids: CASSAGQAEEKLFF.

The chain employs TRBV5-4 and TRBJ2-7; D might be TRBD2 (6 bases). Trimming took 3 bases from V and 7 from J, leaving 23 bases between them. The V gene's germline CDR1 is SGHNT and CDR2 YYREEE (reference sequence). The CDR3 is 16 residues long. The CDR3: CASSSQPRDLAGEQYF. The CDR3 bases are TGTGCCAGCAGCTCTCAACCCCGGGACTTAGCTGGGGAGCAGTACTTC.

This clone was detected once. The CDR3 DNA sequence: TGTGCCACCAGCACTTTGGGACAGGGTACCACAGATACGCAGTATTTT. This gives the protein CATSTLGQGTTDTQYF. This sequence joins TRBV15 and TRBJ2-3; TRBD1 matches at 9 bases. Unmatched junction bases numbered 7, after V lost 4 bases and J lost 2 bases. The germline V gene encodes CDR1 LNHNV and CDR2 YYDKDF (reference sequence). CDR3 size: 16 residues.

In DNA, the CDR3 is TGTGCCAGCTCACCGAGGCAGCCGAATGGGTGGAATCAGCCCCAGCATTTT. Translated: CASSPRQPNGWNQPQHF. The chain couples TRBV18 to TRBJ1-5; D not resolved. Germline CDR1 reads KGHSH; CDR2 reads LQKENI. V dropped 3 bases and J dropped 4 bases, with 19 bases sitting between them. This CDR3 has 17 amino acids.

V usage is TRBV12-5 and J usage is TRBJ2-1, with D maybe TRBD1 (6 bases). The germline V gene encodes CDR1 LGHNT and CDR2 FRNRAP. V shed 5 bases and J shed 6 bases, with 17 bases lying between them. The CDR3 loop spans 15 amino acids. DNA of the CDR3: TGTGCTAGTGGTCCCGGGGAGAAAGGGGGCAATGAGCAGTTCTTC. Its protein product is CASGPGEKGGNEQFF.

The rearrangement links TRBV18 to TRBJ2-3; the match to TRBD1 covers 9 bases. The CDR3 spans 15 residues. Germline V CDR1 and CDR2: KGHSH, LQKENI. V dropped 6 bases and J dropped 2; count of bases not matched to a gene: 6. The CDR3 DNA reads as TGTGCCAGCTCGCCCGGGGACAGGGACACAGATACGCAGTATTTT. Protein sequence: CASSPGDRDTDTQYF.

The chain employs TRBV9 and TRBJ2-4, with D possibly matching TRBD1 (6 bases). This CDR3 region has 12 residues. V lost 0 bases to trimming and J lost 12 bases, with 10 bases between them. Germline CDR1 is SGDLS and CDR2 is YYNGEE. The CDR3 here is CASSVGGQAQYF. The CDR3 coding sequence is TGTGCCAGCAGCGTAGGGGGACAAGCTCAGTACTTC.

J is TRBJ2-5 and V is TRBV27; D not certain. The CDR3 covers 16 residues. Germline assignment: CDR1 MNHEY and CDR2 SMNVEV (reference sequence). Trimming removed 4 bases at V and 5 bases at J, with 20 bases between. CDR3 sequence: CASSSASATKQETQYF. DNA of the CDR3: TGTGCCAGCAGTTCGGCCAGCGCCACCAAGCAGGAGACCCAGTACTTC.

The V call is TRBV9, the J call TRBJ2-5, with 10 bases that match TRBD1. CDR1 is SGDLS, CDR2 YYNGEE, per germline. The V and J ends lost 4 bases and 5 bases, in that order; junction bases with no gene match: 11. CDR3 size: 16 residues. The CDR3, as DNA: TGTGCCAGCAGCATACTACCGGGACAGGGGTATGAGACCCAGTACTTC. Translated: CASSILPGQGYETQYF.

This CDR3 reads CASSFGASDTQYF. CDR3 bases: TGTGCCAGCAGCTTTGGGGCTTCGGATACGCAGTATTTT. This chain connects TRBV5-6 to TRBJ2-3; possibly TRBD1 for D (5 bases). This CDR3 comprises 13 residues. Trimming removed 2 bases at V and 6 bases at J, with 10 bases between. Germline CDR1 is SGHDT and CDR2 is YYEEEE.

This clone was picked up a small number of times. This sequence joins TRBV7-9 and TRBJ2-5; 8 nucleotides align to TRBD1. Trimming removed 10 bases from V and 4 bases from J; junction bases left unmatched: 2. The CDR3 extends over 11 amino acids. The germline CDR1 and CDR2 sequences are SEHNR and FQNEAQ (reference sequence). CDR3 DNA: TGTGCCACCGGGACAGGAGAGACCCAGTACTTC. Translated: CATGTGETQYF.

In DNA, the CDR3 is TGCGCCAGCACGGACCAGGGGACCTCTGGAAACACCATATATTTT. It is translated as CASTDQGTSGNTIYF. The chain carries TRBV10-2 and TRBJ1-3; possibly TRBD1 for D (6 bases). Trimming shortened V by 7 bases and J by 0 bases, and 13 bases separated the two germline ends. Germline V gene sequence: CDR1 WSHSY, CDR2 SAAADI. The CDR3 is made up of 15 amino acids.

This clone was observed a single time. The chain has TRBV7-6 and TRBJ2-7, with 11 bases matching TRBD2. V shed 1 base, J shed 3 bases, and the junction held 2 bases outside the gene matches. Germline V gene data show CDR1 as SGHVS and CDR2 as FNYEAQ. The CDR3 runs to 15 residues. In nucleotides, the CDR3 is TGTGCCAGCAGCTTAGAAGGGACTAGCGGCTACGAGCAGTACTTC. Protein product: CASSLEGTSGYEQYF.

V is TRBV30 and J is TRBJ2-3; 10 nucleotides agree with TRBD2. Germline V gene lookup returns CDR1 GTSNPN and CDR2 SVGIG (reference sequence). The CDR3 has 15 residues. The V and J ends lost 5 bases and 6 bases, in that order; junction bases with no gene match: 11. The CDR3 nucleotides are TGTGCCTGGGGGAGAGCGGGAGGGCCGCGTGATACGCAGTATTTT. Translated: CAWGRAGGPRDTQYF.

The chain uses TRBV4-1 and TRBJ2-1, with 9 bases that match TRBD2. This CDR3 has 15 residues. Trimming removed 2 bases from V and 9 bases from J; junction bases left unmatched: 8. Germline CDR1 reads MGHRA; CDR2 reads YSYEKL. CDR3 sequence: CASSQQRASGVEQFF. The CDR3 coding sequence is TGCGCCAGCAGCCAACAGAGGGCTAGCGGGGTTGAGCAGTTCTTC.